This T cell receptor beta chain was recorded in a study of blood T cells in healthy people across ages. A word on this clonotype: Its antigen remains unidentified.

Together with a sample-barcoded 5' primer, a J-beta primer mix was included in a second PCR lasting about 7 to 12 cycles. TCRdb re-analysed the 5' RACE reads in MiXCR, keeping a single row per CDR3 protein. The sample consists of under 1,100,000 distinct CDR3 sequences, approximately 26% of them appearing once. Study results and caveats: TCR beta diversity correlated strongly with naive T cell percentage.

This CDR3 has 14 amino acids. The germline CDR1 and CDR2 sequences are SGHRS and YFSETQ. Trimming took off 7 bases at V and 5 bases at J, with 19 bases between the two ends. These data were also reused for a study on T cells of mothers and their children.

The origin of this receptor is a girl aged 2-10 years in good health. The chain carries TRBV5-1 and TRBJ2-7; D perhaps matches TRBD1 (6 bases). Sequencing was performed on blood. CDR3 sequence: CASDPTGNKHEQYF. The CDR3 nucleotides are TGCGCCAGCGACCCTACAGGGAATAAGCACGAGCAGTACTTC. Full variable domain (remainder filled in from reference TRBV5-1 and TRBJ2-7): KAGVTQTPRYLIKTRGQQVTLSCSPISGHRSVSWYQQTPGQGLQFLFEYFSETQRNKGNFPGRFSGRQFSNSRSEMNVSTLELGDSALYLCASDPTGNKHEQYFGPGTRLTVT.